This T cell receptor beta chain was recorded in a study of blood T cells in healthy people across ages (dated by TCRdb to the mid-2010s). At the level of the whole study: In model experiments, roughly one uniquely barcoded TCR beta cDNA molecule per two T cells was captured by template switching. Age-related changes in TCR beta repertoire diversity were measured in the study by deep sequencing normalized with unique cDNA molecular identifiers. Four age groups were formed from the donors: young (average approximately 15 years), middle-aged (around 41), aged (under 70) and long-lived (about 80). The study analyzed two additional independent replicas of 1 million unique cDNA reads from the same blood draw for two donors, one aged 18 to 30 and one aged 80 or older.

Findings and caveats that apply to the study as a whole: Because profiling used bulk unsorted PBMCs, naive and antigen-experienced compartments could not be compared conclusively. As age increased, observed TCR beta diversity per million T cells dropped in a roughly linear way, and a significant reduction was already evident by age 40. Estimates of total diversity based on one million sequenced T cells were regarded as lower bounds and as underestimates. Donor CMV infection status was unknown, potentially confounding age-related changes in expanded clonotypes. Compared with the aged group, more naive CD4+ T cells, fewer expanded clones and increased TCR diversity were shown by the long-lived group, suggesting age selection. There was a strong correlation between observed TCR beta diversity and the percentage of naive T cells measured by flow cytometry.

CDR1 and CDR2, per the germline V gene, are SGHAT and FQNNGV. A distance of 13 bases separates the germline ends of V and J, which lose 1 base and 1 base respectively. Taken from cysteine to phenylalanine, the CDR3 has 16 residues. The retained sequence is limited to the CDR3, 48 bases, with the frame set at the first base. The roughly 37 donors, aged about 6 to 95 years, were systemically healthy Caucasian individuals from Russia. Around 9.9 milliliters of peripheral blood were collected from each donor into EDTA-treated Vacutainer tubes. Ficoll-Paque density-gradient centrifugation was used to isolate PBMCs, with at least 7 million obtained per sample. Trizol reagent was used to extract total RNA from the PBMCs, yielding at least 6 micrograms per sample. Naive CD45RAhigh/CD27high T cell percentages were measured by flow cytometry on a PBMC aliquot from every donor. Concerning this clonotype itself: Its antigen target is currently unknown. No base-level quality is on record; no much larger clone is a single base apart.

The library was made by 5' RACE. The instrument was an Illumina HiSeq 2500. A second roughly 6 to 11 cycle PCR used a sample-barcoded 5' primer and a J-beta primer mix. Each TCR beta cDNA molecule received a unique molecular identifier from a template-switch 5' adaptor carrying 12 random nucleotides. Each sample yielded at least 3 million CDR3-containing paired-end reads. All of the RNA was converted into first-strand cDNA using the Mint cDNA synthesis kit, with a TRBC-specific oligonucleotide serving as the primer. All cDNA was treated with uracil-DNA glycosylase and then went through a first 18-cycle PCR with the universal primers M1SS and BC2_uni_R. The source study handled its data this way. For normalization, 1 million high-quality reads were randomly selected from each sample, with every read carrying a distinct molecular identifier. Instead of being binned into consensus sequences, reads with shared molecular identifiers were discarded. MiTCR, with a Q25 quality threshold and the strictest error-elimination algorithm, was used for CDR3 identification, clonotype clustering and error correction. A nonparametric unseen species model with Euler transformation was used to estimate a lower bound on total TCR beta diversity. TCRdb itself trimmed the public reads at Q25 with fastp, ran MiXCR and retained productive beta chains. Identical CDR3 proteins give one entry, which carries the most common genes and DNA. The authors' filters were not applied to this entry. Here the sample has around 1,000,000 distinct CDR3 sequences; almost 25% occur a single time. The ten largest clones add up to less than 0.85% of the sample.

The same sample was also used in a study of T cells of mothers and their children. As the second paper documents: Nine systemically healthy Caucasian individuals served as donors, namely three mothers together with their six children. cDNA synthesis used all of the extracted RNA, with 1.5 ug of RNA in each 15 ul reaction. In the second PCR, sample barcodes and 2-4 random nucleotides were introduced via the M1S primer. More than 9 million TCR beta CDR3 reads were obtained from each mother, and several million reads were obtained from each child. TCR recombination output is similarly shaped by thymic selection in related and unrelated pairs, with a minor effect exerted by inherited differences. Normalized repertoire overlap in related mother-child pairs was always slightly higher than in unrelated mother-child pairs, but the difference was never significant. Persistent microchimeric T cell clones were not detected, at a sensitivity of roughly 100 clones per million clonotypes. The study used deep NGS to compare TCR beta repertoires of mothers and children, seeking features distinguishing related mother-child pairs from unrelated individuals. The mean age was roughly 40 +/- 4 years for the mothers and around 10 +/- 4 years for the children. After adapters were ligated using NEBNext reagents, the libraries underwent 100+100 nt paired-end sequencing on an Illumina HiSeq 2000. To prevent cross-contamination, the mother and child libraries were prepared a month apart and were sequenced in separate runs. For each donor, somewhere between roughly 450,000 and 2,000,000 distinct TCR beta clonotypes were identified. Naive TCR beta clonotypes were estimated from low-frequency clonotypes matched to each donor's FACS-determined naive share, without sorting.

This TCR was recovered from a girl between 2 and 10 years old in good health. The chain is assembled from TRBV11-2 and TRBJ1-1, with no reliable assignment of the D segment. The sample comprised blood. The sequenced DNA is TGTGCCAGCAGCTTAGTCTTCCGGGTCGGGAACACTGAAGCTTTCTTT. It translates to CASSLVFRVGNTEAFF.